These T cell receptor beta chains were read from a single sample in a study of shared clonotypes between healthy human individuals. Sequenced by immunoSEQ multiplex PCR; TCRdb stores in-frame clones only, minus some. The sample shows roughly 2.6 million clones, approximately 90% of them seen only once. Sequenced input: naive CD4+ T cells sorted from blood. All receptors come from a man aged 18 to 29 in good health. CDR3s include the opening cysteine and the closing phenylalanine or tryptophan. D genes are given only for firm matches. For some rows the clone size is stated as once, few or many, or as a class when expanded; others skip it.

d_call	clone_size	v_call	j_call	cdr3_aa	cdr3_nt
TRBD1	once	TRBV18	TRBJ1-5	CASSPEDRDNQPQHF	TGTGCCAGCTCACCAGAGGACAGGGACAATCAGCCCCAGCATTTT
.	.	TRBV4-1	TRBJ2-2	CASSQGIKNTGELFF	TGCGCCAGCAGCCAAGGAATAAAAAACACCGGGGAGCTGTTTTTT
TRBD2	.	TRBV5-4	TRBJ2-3	CASSSRTSGRVDTQYF	TGTGCCAGCAGCTCAAGGACTAGCGGGAGGGTTGATACGCAGTATTTT
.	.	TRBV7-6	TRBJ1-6	CASSLAPPGDTYSPLHF	TGTGCCAGCAGCTTAGCGCCTCCTGGGGACACCTATTCACCCCTCCACTTT
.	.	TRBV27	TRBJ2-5	CASSTLEAGGTQYF	TGTGCCAGCAGCACCCTCGAGGCAGGAGGGACCCAGTACTTC
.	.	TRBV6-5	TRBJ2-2	CATRGGGTGELFF	TGTGCCACCAGGGGCGGAGGCACCGGGGAGCTGTTTTTT
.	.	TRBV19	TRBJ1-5	CASSNTGSNQPQHF	TGTGCCAGTAGCAATACAGGGAGCAATCAGCCCCAGCATTTT
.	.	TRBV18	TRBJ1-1	CASSSSGNTEAFF	TGTGCCAGCTCATCTTCAGGGAACACTGAAGCTTTCTTT
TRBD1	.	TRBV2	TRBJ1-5	CASSGGQGGNQPQHF	TGTGCCAGCAGTGGTGGACAGGGGGGGAATCAGCCCCAGCATTTT
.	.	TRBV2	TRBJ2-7	CASSEMAASYEQYF	TGTGCCAGCAGTGAAATGGCAGCCTCCTACGAGCAGTACTTC
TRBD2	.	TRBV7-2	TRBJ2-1	CASSLALAGGDNEQFF	TGTGCCAGCAGCTTAGCACTAGCGGGGGGGGACAATGAGCAGTTCTTC
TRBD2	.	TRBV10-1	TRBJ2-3	CARDHTKSGRSDTQYF	TGCGCCAGAGACCACACAAAAAGCGGGAGGTCAGATACGCAGTATTTT
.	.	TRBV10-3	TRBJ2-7	CAISSRGFSYEQYF	TGTGCCATCAGTTCTAGGGGTTTCTCCTACGAGCAGTACTTC
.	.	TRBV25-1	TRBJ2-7	CASSDQSSYEQYF	TGTGCCAGCAGTGACCAGAGCTCCTACGAGCAGTACTTC
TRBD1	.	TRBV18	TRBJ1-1	CASSKNTGGTEAFF	TGTGCCAGCTCTAAGAACACAGGGGGCACTGAAGCTTTCTTT
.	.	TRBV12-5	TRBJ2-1	CASGLRTRLNEQFF	TGTGCTAGTGGTTTGCGGACGCGCCTGAATGAGCAGTTCTTC
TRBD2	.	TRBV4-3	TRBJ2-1	CASSQDLDFRREGLYEQFF	TGCGCCAGCAGCCAAGATCTAGATTTTCGGCGGGAGGGCCTGTATGAGCAGTTCTTC
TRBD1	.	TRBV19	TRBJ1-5	CASSPTDRGQYQPQHF	TGTGCCAGTAGTCCCACCGACAGGGGGCAATATCAGCCCCAGCATTTT
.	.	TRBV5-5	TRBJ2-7	CASSFSEISYEQYF	TGTGCCAGCAGCTTCTCAGAGATCTCCTACGAGCAGTACTTC
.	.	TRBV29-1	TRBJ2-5	CSQKETQYF	TGCAGCCAAAAGGAGACCCAGTACTTC
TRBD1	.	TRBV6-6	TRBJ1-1	CASSSPDRGVTEAFF	TGTGCCAGCAGCTCCCCGGACAGGGGGGTGACTGAAGCTTTCTTT
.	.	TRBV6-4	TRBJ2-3	CASSDSHSGDTQYF	TGTGCCAGCAGTGACTCGCACTCTGGGGATACGCAGTATTTT
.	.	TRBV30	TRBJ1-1	CAWSIMSNTEAFF	TGTGCCTGGAGCATCATGTCGAACACTGAAGCTTTCTTT
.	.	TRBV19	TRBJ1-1	CASKTQDSNTEAFF	TGTGCCAGCAAAACCCAAGACAGTAACACTGAAGCTTTCTTT
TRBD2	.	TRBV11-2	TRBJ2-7	CASSELAGPGEQYF	TGTGCCAGCAGCGAATTAGCGGGACCTGGCGAGCAGTACTTC
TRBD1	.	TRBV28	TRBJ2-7	CASSGTDRVPYEQYF	TGTGCCAGCAGTGGGACGGACAGGGTCCCCTACGAGCAGTACTTC
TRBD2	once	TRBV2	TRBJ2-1	CASSGLADNEQFF	TGTGCCAGCAGTGGACTAGCGGACAATGAGCAGTTCTTC
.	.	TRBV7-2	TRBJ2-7	CASSEGESGHFYEQYF	TGTGCCAGCAGCGAGGGGGAGAGCGGGCATTTTTACGAGCAGTACTTC
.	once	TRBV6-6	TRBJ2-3	CASGLTGPTDTQYF	TGTGCCAGCGGCTTAACGGGGCCCACAGATACGCAGTATTTT
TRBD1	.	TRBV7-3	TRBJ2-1	CASSARTGSADEQFF	TGTGCCAGCAGCGCCCGGACAGGCTCGGCTGATGAGCAGTTCTTC
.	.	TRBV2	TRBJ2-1	CASSEGLVSEQFF	TGTGCCAGCAGTGAAGGGCTAGTCTCGGAGCAGTTCTTC
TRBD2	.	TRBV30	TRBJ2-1	CARGTSYNEQFF	TGTGCCCGGGGGACTAGTTACAATGAGCAGTTCTTC
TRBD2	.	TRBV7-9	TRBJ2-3	CASSRTSGRGDTQYF	TGTGCCAGCAGCCGGACTAGCGGGAGGGGAGATACGCAGTATTTT
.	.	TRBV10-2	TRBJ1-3	CASRRGKSQDSGNTIYF	TGCGCCAGCAGGAGGGGGAAGAGCCAAGATTCTGGAAACACCATATATTTT
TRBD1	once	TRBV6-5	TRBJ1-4	CASSWRTGGDEKLFF	TGTGCCAGCAGTTGGAGGACAGGGGGTGACGAAAAACTGTTTTTT
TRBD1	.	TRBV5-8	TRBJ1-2	CASSVGTGYGYTF	TGTGCCAGCAGCGTTGGGACAGGTTATGGCTACACCTTC
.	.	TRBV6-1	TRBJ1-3	CASSEFRGGNTIYF	TGTGCCAGCAGTGAATTCAGGGGTGGAAACACCATATATTTT
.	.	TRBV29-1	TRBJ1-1	CSVEGGPNTEAFF	TGCAGCGTTGAAGGTGGACCGAACACTGAAGCTTTCTTT
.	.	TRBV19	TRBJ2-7	CASRPTGTYEQYF	TGTGCCAGTAGGCCGACAGGTACCTACGAGCAGTACTTC
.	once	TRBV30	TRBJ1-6	CASGTSSSYNSPLHF	TGTGCTTCCGGAACCTCGAGCTCCTATAATTCACCCCTCCACTTT
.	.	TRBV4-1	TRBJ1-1	CASSQEREKNTEAFF	TGCGCCAGCAGCCAAGAGAGGGAGAAGAACACTGAAGCTTTCTTT
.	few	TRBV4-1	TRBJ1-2	CASSQDLSIVYGYTF	TGCGCCAGCAGCCAAGATCTATCGATCGTCTATGGCTACACCTTC
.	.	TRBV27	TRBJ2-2	CASSLWHTGELFF	TGTGCCAGCAGTCTCTGGCACACCGGGGAGCTGTTTTTT
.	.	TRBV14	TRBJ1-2	CASSHGLNYGYTF	TGTGCCAGCAGCCACGGACTCAACTATGGCTACACCTTC
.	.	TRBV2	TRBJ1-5	CASSASGPQHF	TGTGCCAGCAGCGCGTCAGGGCCCCAGCATTTT
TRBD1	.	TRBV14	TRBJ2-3	CASSPWTGGTDTQYF	TGTGCCAGCAGCCCCTGGACAGGGGGCACAGATACGCAGTATTTT
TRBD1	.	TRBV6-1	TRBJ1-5	CASSVNDRGNSNQPQHF	TGTGCCAGCAGTGTTAATGACAGGGGGAATAGCAATCAGCCCCAGCATTTT
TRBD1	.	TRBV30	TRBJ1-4	CAWGTGGSEKLFF	TGTGCCTGGGGGACAGGGGGAAGTGAAAAACTGTTTTTT
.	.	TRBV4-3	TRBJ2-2	CASSSGDSGELFF	TGCGCCAGCAGCTCAGGGGATTCCGGGGAGCTGTTTTTT